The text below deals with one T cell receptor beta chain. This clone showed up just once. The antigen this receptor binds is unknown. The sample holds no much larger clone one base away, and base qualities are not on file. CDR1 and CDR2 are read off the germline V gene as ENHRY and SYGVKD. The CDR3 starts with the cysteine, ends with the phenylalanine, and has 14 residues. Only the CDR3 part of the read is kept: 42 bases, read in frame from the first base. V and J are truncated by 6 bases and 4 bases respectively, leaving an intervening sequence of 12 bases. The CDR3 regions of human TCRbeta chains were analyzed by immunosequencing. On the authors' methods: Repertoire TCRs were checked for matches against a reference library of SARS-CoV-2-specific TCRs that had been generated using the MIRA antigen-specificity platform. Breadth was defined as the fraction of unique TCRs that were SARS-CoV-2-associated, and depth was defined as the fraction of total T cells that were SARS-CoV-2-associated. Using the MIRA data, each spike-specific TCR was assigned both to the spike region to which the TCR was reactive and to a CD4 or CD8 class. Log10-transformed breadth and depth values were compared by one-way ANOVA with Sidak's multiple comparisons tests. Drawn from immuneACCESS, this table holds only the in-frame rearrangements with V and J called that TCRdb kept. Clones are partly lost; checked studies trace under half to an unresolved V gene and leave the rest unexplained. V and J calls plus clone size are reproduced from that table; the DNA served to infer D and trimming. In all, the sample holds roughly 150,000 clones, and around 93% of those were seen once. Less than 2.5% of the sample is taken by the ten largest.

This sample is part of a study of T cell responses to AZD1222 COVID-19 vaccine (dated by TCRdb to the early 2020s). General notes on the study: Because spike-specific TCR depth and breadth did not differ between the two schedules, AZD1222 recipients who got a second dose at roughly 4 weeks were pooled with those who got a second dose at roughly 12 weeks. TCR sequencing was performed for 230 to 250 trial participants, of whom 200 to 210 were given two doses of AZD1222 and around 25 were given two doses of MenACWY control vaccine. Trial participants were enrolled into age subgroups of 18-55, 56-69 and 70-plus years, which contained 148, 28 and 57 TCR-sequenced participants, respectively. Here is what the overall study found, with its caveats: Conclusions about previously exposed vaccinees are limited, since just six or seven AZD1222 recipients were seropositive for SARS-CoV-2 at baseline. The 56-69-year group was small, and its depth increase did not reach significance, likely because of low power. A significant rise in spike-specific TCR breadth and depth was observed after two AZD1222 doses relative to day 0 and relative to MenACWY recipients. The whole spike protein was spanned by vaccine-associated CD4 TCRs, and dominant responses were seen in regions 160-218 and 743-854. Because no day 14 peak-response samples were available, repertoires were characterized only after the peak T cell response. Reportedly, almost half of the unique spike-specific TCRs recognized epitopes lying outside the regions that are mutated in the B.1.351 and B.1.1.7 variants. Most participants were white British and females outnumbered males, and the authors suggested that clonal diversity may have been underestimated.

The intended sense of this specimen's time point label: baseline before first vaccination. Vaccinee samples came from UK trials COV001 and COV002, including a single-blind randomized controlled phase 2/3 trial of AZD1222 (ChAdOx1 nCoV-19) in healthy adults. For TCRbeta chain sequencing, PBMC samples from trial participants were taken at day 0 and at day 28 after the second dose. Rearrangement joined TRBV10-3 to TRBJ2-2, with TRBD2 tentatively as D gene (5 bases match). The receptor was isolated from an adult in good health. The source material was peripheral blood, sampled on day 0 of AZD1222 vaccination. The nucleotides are TGTGCCATCAGGTCCGTAGGAGGCACCGGGGAGCTGTTTTTT. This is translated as CAIRSVGGTGELFF.